This T cell receptor (beta chain) appears in the sequencing data of a study of response to subunit inactivated influenza vaccine. Using its own MiXCR run on the RT-PCR reads, TCRdb lists one record per CDR3 protein. The table includes approximately 500,000 distinct CDR3 sequences, over 10% detected once. V lost 0 bases and J lost 5; bases outside the gene matches: 6. The CDR3 loop spans 16 amino acids. In germline, CDR1 is MGHRA, CDR2 YSYEKL. On this clonotype itself: Its antigen is still unknown.

Study-level findings and limits: Authors suggested that a seasonal influenza vaccination recruits few new T cells each time.

The source material was PBMCs from blood, sampled 40 to 50 days after vaccination. This chain connects TRBV4-1 to TRBJ1-4; 7 positions agree with TRBD1. This sequence was found in a man over 45 who received an inactivated influenza vaccine. The CDR3: CASSQDLDRANEKLFF. In DNA form, the CDR3 reads TGCGCCAGCAGCCAAGATCTCGACAGGGCGAATGAAAAACTGTTTTTT.